This T cell receptor (beta chain) was obtained from a study of blood T cells in healthy people across ages. About the research overall: Capturing about one barcoded beta molecule per two T cells was achieved by template switching.

Study conclusions and caveats: Diversity estimates from one million T cells were considered underestimates. Any changes in expanded clonotypes were possibly confounded, as donor CMV status remained unknown.

This clonotype was picked up a small number of times. Its antigen is not identified. Next came a second PCR, run for about 6 to 12 cycles, which used a sample-barcoded 5' primer along with a J-beta primer mix. Each of the cDNA molecules was tagged by a template-switch adaptor with 12 random nucleotides. TCRdb analysed the 5' RACE reads with MiXCR anew, one entry per CDR3 protein. The sample has 600,000 or so distinct CDR3 sequences; 40% to 50% are singletons. Germline V gives CDR1 MDHEN, CDR2 SYDVKM. V lost 7 bases to trimming and J lost 8 bases; unmatched junction nucleotides: 13. There are 14 residues in the CDR3.

Sample: blood. This clonotype was sampled from an elderly man in good health. The J gene is TRBJ1-2, the V gene TRBV28, with 7 nucleotides matching TRBD1. The CDR3 sequence: CASTDGTDKKGYTF. CDR3 DNA: TGTGCCAGCACCGATGGGACAGACAAGAAGGGCTACACCTTC.